This TCR beta chain was retrieved from a study of cytomegalovirus exposure and HLA in healthy donors. Primers included in the PCR were 60 Vbeta and 13 Jbeta primers. Only in-frame clones appear in the TCRdb table, and some are missing; sequencing was by immunoSEQ multiplex PCR. The sample holds around 200,000 clones, around 68% seen once. There are 14 residues in the CDR3. Trimming removed 5 bases at V and 4 bases at J, with 14 bases between. Germline CDR1 SGHAT, CDR2 FQNNGV. The V and J genes are TRBV11-2 and TRBJ1-1; D is undetermined. The sample taken for sequencing was PBMCs. The sequence was collected from a man aged 35-49 years in good health and CMV-seronegative. The CDR3 sequence is CASSAVRNRTEAFF. The CDR3 nucleotides are TGTGCCAGCAGCGCAGTACGAAATCGCACTGAAGCTTTCTTT.